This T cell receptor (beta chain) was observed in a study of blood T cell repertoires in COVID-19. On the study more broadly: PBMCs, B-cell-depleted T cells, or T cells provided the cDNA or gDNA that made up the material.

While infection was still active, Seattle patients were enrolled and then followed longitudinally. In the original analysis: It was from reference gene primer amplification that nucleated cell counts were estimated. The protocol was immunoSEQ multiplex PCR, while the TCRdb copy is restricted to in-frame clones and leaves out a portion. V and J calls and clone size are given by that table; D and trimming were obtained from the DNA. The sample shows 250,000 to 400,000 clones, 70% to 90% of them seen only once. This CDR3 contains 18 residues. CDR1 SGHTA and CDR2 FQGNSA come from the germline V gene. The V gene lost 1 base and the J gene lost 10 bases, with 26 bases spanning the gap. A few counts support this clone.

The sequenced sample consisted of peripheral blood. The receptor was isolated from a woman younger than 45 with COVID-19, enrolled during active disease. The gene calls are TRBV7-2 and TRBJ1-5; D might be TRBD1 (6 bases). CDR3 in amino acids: CASSLVGLAAQGRVPQHF. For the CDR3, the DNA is TGTGCCAGCAGCTTAGTAGGTTTGGCGGCGCAGGGGAGGGTACCCCAGCATTTT.